A selection of T cell receptor beta chains follows, all from one sample in a study of blood T cells in healthy people across ages. Each CDR3 protein is one row after TCRdb ran MiXCR on the 5' RACE reads. The sample has around 1.7 million distinct CDR3 sequences, about 28% seen once. Material: blood. Source of these receptors: a woman aged 25 to 45 in good health. CDR3s leave out the opening cysteine and the closing phenylalanine or tryptophan. For some rows the clone size is stated as once, few or many, or as a class when expanded; others skip it.

CDR3: ASSLPGRGQPQH; size: NA; V: TRBV28
CDR3: AWVSRRNTEAF; size: NA; V: TRBV30
CDR3: ASSRLDVLGEQF; size: NA; V: TRBV27
CDR3: ASSSRGGPETQY; size: few; V: TRBV7-3
CDR3: ASSGTAGGSEQF; size: NA; V: TRBV7-9
CDR3: ASSLGKAYSEQY; size: NA; V: TRBV11-1
CDR3: ASSLDRGLPQYQETQY; size: NA; V: TRBV7-8
CDR3: ASSAWVGSSTDTQY; size: few; V: TRBV3-1
CDR3: SVVLGLHNEQF; size: NA; V: TRBV29-1
CDR3: SAYTRTVYEQY; size: many; V: TRBV29-1
CDR3: SARGHAEAF; size: few; V: TRBV20-1
CDR3: ASGGVDSTGELF; size: NA; V: TRBV6-6
CDR3: ANSSQPNADTQY; size: NA; V: TRBV7-2
CDR3: ASSQTSGNLLQF; size: few; V: TRBV3-1
CDR3: ASSLNPPGLDYNEQF; size: few; V: TRBV5-1
CDR3: ASSYSRGGVSDSNQPQH; size: once; V: TRBV6-2/TRBV6-3
CDR3: ASNMDRTGTDTQY; size: few; V: TRBV12-3/TRBV12-4
CDR3: SVWDGAQPQH; size: NA; V: TRBV20-1
CDR3: ATSRDLFTGWYEQY; size: NA; V: TRBV15
CDR3: ASSFDPGGLNEQF; size: NA; V: TRBV27
CDR3: ASSSPTGGKEQY; size: few; V: TRBV7-9
CDR3: ATSRQGQGYT; size: few; V: TRBV12-3/TRBV12-4
CDR3: ASSSTGTDSYEQY; size: many; V: TRBV7-9
CDR3: ASNFGQSQETQF; size: NA; V: TRBV2
CDR3: SARDSGGAQY; size: NA; V: TRBV20-1
CDR3: ASSEGRTAYEQY; size: NA; V: TRBV2
CDR3: ATSRDSTGGGEKLF; size: NA; V: TRBV15
CDR3: ASSPGNEQY; size: many; V: TRBV12-3/TRBV12-4
CDR3: ASSVRGASSTDTQY; size: NA; V: TRBV9
CDR3: AISVGFKEQY; size: NA; V: TRBV10-3
CDR3: ATSDAGINYGYT; size: NA; V: TRBV24-1
CDR3: AWSAGVNEQF; size: few; V: TRBV30
CDR3: SARDKGRSSYNEQY; size: few; V: TRBV20-1
CDR3: ASSLLAGGPRDEQY; size: few; V: TRBV7-2
CDR3: ATSRARTGALGGELF; size: NA; V: TRBV15
CDR3: ASSLGTNTEAF; size: many; V: TRBV5-1
CDR3: ASSLYGALGGGTPYGYT; size: many; V: TRBV27
CDR3: SALKPGTGNYGYT; size: NA; V: TRBV20-1
CDR3: ASSSGTGDTEAF; size: many; V: TRBV12-3/TRBV12-4
CDR3: ASSPMGQGATEAF; size: NA; V: TRBV5-1
CDR3: ASSTAAGGIKETQY; size: few; V: TRBV28
CDR3: AVMGNEKLF; size: few; V: TRBV3-1
CDR3: ASGSGDPQETQY; size: NA; V: TRBV12-5
CDR3: ASRVRDARYGYT; size: few; V: TRBV6-1
CDR3: ASSYQSGSEQY; size: many; V: TRBV12-3/TRBV12-4
CDR3: ASAPPQGVNNEQF; size: few; V: TRBV5-1
CDR3: ASSVARSSYNEQF; size: many; V: TRBV9
CDR3: ASSPVSPHEQY; size: many; V: TRBV28
CDR3: ASSSASGRDEQF; size: NA; V: TRBV18
CDR3: ASSGALAGGHNEQF; size: few; V: TRBV9
CDR3: ASSEGYSPNSIVDAQY; size: NA; V: TRBV6-1
CDR3: ASSPRGRNTEAF; size: few; V: TRBV12-3/TRBV12-4
CDR3: ASSQTDRETEAF; size: few; V: TRBV3-1
CDR3: ASNLPTGETQY; size: few; V: TRBV5-6
CDR3: ASSLQAAQETQY; size: few; V: TRBV5-1
CDR3: SVRQAEAF; size: many; V: TRBV29-1
CDR3: ATSTAGKETQY; size: few; V: TRBV24-1
CDR3: ATYGKTNYGYT; size: NA; V: TRBV6-5
CDR3: ASSFRLESYEQY; size: NA; V: TRBV27
CDR3: ASSQGRDPYEQY; size: few; V: TRBV4-1